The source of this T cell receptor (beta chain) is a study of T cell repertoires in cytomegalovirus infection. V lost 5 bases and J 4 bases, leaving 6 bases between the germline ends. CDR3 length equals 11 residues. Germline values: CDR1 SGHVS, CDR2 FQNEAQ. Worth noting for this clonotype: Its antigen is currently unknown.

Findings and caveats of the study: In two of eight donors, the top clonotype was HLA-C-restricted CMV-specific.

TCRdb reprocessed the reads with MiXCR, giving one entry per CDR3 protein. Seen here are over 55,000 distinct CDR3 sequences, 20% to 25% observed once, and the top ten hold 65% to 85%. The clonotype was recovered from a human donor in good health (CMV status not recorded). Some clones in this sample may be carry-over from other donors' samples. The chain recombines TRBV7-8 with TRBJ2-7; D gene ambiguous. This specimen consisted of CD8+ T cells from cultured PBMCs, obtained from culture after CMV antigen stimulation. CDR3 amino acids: CASSQAYEQYF. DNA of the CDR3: TGTGCCAGCAGCCAAGCATACGAGCAGTACTTC. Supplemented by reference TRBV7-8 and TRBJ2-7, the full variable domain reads GAGVSQSPRYKVAKRGQDVALRCDPISGHVSLFWYQQALGQGPEFLTYFQNEAQLDKSGLPSDRFFAERPEGSVSTLKIQRTQQEDSAVYLCASSQAYEQYFGPGTRLTVT.